The 20 T cell receptor beta chains given below trace back to one sample, sequenced in a study of identical twins. TCRdb recomputed calls from the 5' RACE reads with MiXCR, one row per CDR3 protein. Among about 260,000 distinct CDR3 sequences, 7% were seen once, and the ten largest hold around 3.4%. This sample was shared with a second study, whose subject was yellow fever vaccine responses in identical twins.

Sequenced input: memory (CD45RO+) T cells sorted from blood. Every receptor here comes from a woman aged 18-29 years in good health.

This clonotype has a handful of counts. The chain carries TRBV3-1 and TRBJ2-5; no reliable D call. V lost 4 bases to trimming and J lost 1 base, with 10 bases between them. Germline V gene data show CDR1 as LGHDT and CDR2 as YNNKEL (reference sequence). There are 14 residues in the CDR3. This CDR3 reads CASSLRRSQETQYF. The DNA for the CDR3 is TGTGCCAGCAGCCTTCGTCGCAGCCAAGAGACCCAGTACTTC.

This clonotype was counted a few times. The chain links TRBV15 to TRBJ2-7; no clear D gene. The CDR3 has 14 residues. V was shortened by 3 bases and J by 4 bases, with 13 bases between the two germline ends. CDR1 and CDR2 from the germline V gene are LNHNV and YYDKDF (reference sequence). CDR3 sequence reads: CATSSKGDSYEQYV. The CDR3 region has the DNA TGTGCCACCAGCAGTAAAGGAGACTCATACGAGCAGTACGTC.

This clonotype was picked up many times. The chain combines TRBV3-1 with TRBJ2-1; no definite D call. The germline CDR1 and CDR2 sequences are LGHDT and YNNKEL (reference sequence). CDR3 length equals 11 residues. Trimming took 1 base from V and 16 from J, leaving 11 bases between them. The CDR3 sequence: CASSQGRGTFF. DNA of the CDR3: TGTGCCAGCAGCCAAGGCCGAGGTACATTCTTC.

The V gene is TRBV20-1, the J gene TRBJ2-2; D might be TRBD2 (6 bases). The germline V and J ends were trimmed by 3 bases and 6 bases, with 14 bases remaining between them. This CDR3 has 14 amino acids. Looked up from germline, CDR1 is DFQATT and CDR2 is SNEGSKA (reference sequence). The CDR3 protein is CSARVPGTPGELFF. The CDR3 DNA is TGCAGTGCTAGGGTACCCGGGACTCCCGGGGAGCTGTTTTTT.

This clonotype was observed at least ten times. The genes are TRBV5-1 and TRBJ1-6; a weak D match, TRBD1 (5 bases). Germline assignment: CDR1 SGHRS and CDR2 YFSETQ. The V and J ends lost 4 bases and 5 bases respectively, with 13 bases between them. There are 15 residues in the CDR3. The CDR3 coding sequence is TGCGCCAGCAGCCCCGAGACAGCCGATAATTCACCCCTCCACTTT. This encodes CASSPETADNSPLHF.

The gene calls are TRBV7-2 and TRBJ2-3; tentatively, D is TRBD2 (6 bases). The CDR3 sequence is 14 residues long. V lost 5 bases and J 2 bases, leaving 11 bases between the germline ends. Germline-derived CDR1 and CDR2 are SGHTA and FQGNSA. The CDR3 nucleotides are TGTGCCAGCAGCCCCGGGAGCTTCACAGATACGCAGTATTTT. Its protein is CASSPGSFTDTQYF.

This clonotype was observed at least ten times. Here the CDR3 DNA reads TGTGCCAGCAGCCCGCTACAGGGGGCACAGGGGGAGCTGTTTTTT. As protein: CASSPLQGAQGELFF. This rearrangement joins TRBV7-6 to TRBJ2-2; TRBD1 matches 9 bases. V lost 5 bases to trimming and J lost 8 bases; unmatched junction nucleotides: 9. The CDR3 is 15 residues long. CDR1 and CDR2 from the germline V gene are SGHVS and FNYEAQ.

This clonotype occurred a few times. The CDR3 spells CASSEQTDNSPLHF. DNA of the CDR3: TGTGCCAGCAGCGAACAGACAGATAATTCACCCCTCCACTTT. The chain combines TRBV9 with TRBJ1-6; a weak D match, TRBD1 (5 bases). The CDR3 runs to 14 residues. From germline, CDR1 is SGDLS and CDR2 YYNGEE. V lost 3 bases and J 5 bases, leaving 9 bases between the germline ends.

Ten or more counts support this clonotype. The chain employs TRBV3-1 and TRBJ2-2; 7 nucleotides agree with TRBD1. The V gene's germline CDR1 is LGHDT and CDR2 YNNKEL (reference sequence). The CDR3 has 14 amino acids. J was trimmed by 1 base and V by 4 bases; bases with no gene match: 0. The CDR3 DNA is TGTGCCAGCAGCCGGACAGGGAACACCGGGGAGCTGTTTTTT. Its protein product is CASSRTGNTGELFF.

This clonotype was seen repeatedly, ten times or more. The rearrangement joins TRBV4-1 to TRBJ2-5; D is possibly TRBD2 (5 bases). Trimming stripped 0 bases from V and 5 bases from J, with 10 bases between. CDR3 length: 14 amino acids. Germline CDR1 MGHRA, CDR2 YSYEKL. The CDR3 here is CASSQDLARETQYF. The CDR3 nucleotides read TGCGCCAGCAGCCAAGACCTAGCCCGGGAGACCCAGTACTTC.

This rearrangement joins TRBV7-6 to TRBJ2-7; a possible D gene is TRBD2 (5 bases). This CDR3 contains 16 residues. Looked up from germline, CDR1 is SGHVS and CDR2 is FNYEAQ. V gave up 5 bases and J gave up 0 bases, with 17 bases separating them. CDR3 region: CASSPTGLMGSYEQYF. CDR3 nucleotide sequence: TGTGCCAGCAGCCCAACCGGACTGATGGGCTCCTACGAGCAGTACTTC.

This clonotype was seen many times. The junction departs from the called germline gene at one end, perhaps through a read error. The V and J genes are TRBV5-1 and TRBJ2-1, with D tentatively TRBD1 (6 bases). CDR1 and CDR2 (germline): SGHRS, YFSETQ. There are 12 residues in the CDR3. CDR3 protein: CASSFPGQFGVF. CDR3 coding DNA: TGCGCCAGCAGCTTCCCCGGACAGTTCGGAGTCTTC.

This clonotype was found many times. The genes are TRBV7-9 and TRBJ1-2; TRBD1 matches 9 bases. Germline CDR1 reads SEHNR; CDR2 reads FQNEAQ (reference sequence). Trimming at V came to 5 bases and at J to 2 bases, leaving 3 bases not matched to a gene. CDR3 size: 14 residues. The CDR3: CASSQGTGNYGYTF. The CDR3 DNA follows: TGTGCCAGCAGCCAAGGGACAGGGAACTATGGCTACACCTTC.

The CDR3 coding sequence is TGTGCCAGCTCACCAGGCACAGGGTGGGAGTACGAGCAGTACTTC. Translation gives CASSPGTGWEYEQYF. The chain links TRBV18 to TRBJ2-7; D perhaps matches TRBD1 (6 bases). V was clipped by 2 bases and J by 4 bases, with 15 bases between them. Germline CDR1 reads KGHSH; CDR2 reads LQKENI. The length of the CDR3 is 15 residues.

This clonotype was counted a few times. The chain has TRBV5-1 and TRBJ1-4; 7 bases are shared with TRBD1. The CDR3 spans 14 residues. Germline V gives CDR1 SGHRS, CDR2 YFSETQ. Trimming at V came to 4 bases and at J to 8 bases, leaving 8 bases not matched to a gene. The CDR3 DNA follows: TGCGCCAGCAGCGCGGGACAGACCCTCGAAAAACTGTTTTTT. Translation: CASSAGQTLEKLFF.

There are a few counts of this clonotype. V gene TRBV5-1 combines with J gene TRBJ1-2; no reliable D call. CDR1 SGHRS and CDR2 YFSETQ come from the germline V gene. This CDR3 spans 12 amino acids. V was pared by 4 bases and J by 6 bases, with 10 bases between. The CDR3 region has the DNA TGCGCCAGCAGCCCCACCCTCGATGGCTACACCTTC. It codes for CASSPTLDGYTF.

This clonotype turned up a few times. DNA of the CDR3: TGTGCCACCAGTGGGGGCTGGGGGGGCCACCAAGAGACCCAGTACTTC. Translating it yields CATSGGWGGHQETQYF. The chain uses TRBV24-1 and TRBJ2-5; a weak D match, TRBD2 (7 bases). Deletions cut 5 bases from V and 0 bases from J, with 15 bases between. The CDR3 length is 16 residues. Germline values: CDR1 KGHDR, CDR2 SFDVKD.

The chain is built from TRBV11-2 and TRBJ2-1, with TRBD2 matching 7 bases. The CDR3 runs to 15 residues. Germline V gene data show CDR1 as SGHAT and CDR2 as FQNNGV. The trim removed 5 bases at V and 7 bases at J, leaving 11 bases unmatched. The CDR3 sequence is CASSVPGLLLNEQFF. For the CDR3, the DNA is TGTGCCAGCAGCGTCCCGGGACTACTCTTGAATGAGCAGTTCTTC.

This clonotype was seen a handful of times. V is TRBV5-1 and J is TRBJ1-1; tentatively, D is TRBD1 (6 bases). There are 14 residues in the CDR3. From germline, CDR1 is SGHRS and CDR2 YFSETQ. V lost 7 bases and J 5 bases, leaving 18 bases between the germline ends. The CDR3 DNA sequence: TGCGCCAGCGGAATCGGGGGCGGGAGAACTGAAGCTTTCTTT. Its translation is CASGIGGGRTEAFF.

The CDR3 sequence is CASSFGQGATEQFF. The CDR3 coding sequence is TGTGCCAGCAGCTTCGGACAGGGGGCGACTGAGCAGTTCTTC. The rearrangement links TRBV7-2 to TRBJ2-1; 11 positions match TRBD1. With 3 bases clipped from V and 9 bases from J, the junction kept 4 bases outside the gene matches. CDR1 and CDR2 from the germline V gene are SGHTA and FQGNSA. The CDR3 has 14 amino acids.